These 19 T cell receptor beta chains came from one sample sequenced in a study of shared clonotypes between healthy human individuals. Clones were read by immunoSEQ multiplex PCR, and TCRdb kept only the in-frame ones, dropping some. The top ten clones hold more than 0.9% of a sample with about 1,800,000 clones, about 95% of them seen once. CD45RO negativity and positive selection for CCR7 defined naive CD8 cells, a population that excluded terminally differentiated effector memory CD45RA+ cells. Source material: naive CD8+ T cells sorted from blood. The receptors derive from a man aged 18-30 years in good health.

V is TRBV7-6 and J is TRBJ2-7; TRBD1 agrees at 10 bases. Per the germline V gene, CDR1 is SGHVS and CDR2 is FNYEAQ. The length of the CDR3 is 15 residues. The trim removed 1 base at V and 5 bases at J, leaving 5 bases unmatched. CDR3 sequence: CASSLGPGQGNEQYF. The DNA of the CDR3 is TGTGCCAGCAGCTTAGGGCCGGGACAGGGGAACGAGCAGTACTTC.

This rearrangement joins TRBV12-2 to TRBJ2-2; the table's D call of TRBD2 was not tested on the DNA. TRBV12-2 is termed a pseudogene. The CDR3 has 17 residues. The CDR3 coding sequence is TGTGCAAGTCGCTTAGACGTCCGGCGGGGGAACACCGGGGAGCTGTTTTTT. Translation gives CASRLDVRRGNTGELFF.

This clone was seen once. This sample includes further DNA sequences coding for the same CDR3. V usage is TRBV27 and J usage is TRBJ2-1, with a tentative D call TRBD2 (5 bases). Germline V CDR1 and CDR2: MNHEY, SMNVEV (reference sequence). The length of the CDR3 is 11 residues. V lost 4 bases and J lost 8, with 6 bases in between. The CDR3 loop is CASSYGDEQFF. The CDR3 DNA reads TGTGCCAGCAGTTACGGGGATGAGCAGTTCTTC.

The chain combines TRBV7-2 with TRBJ2-1, with 16 positions matching TRBD2. The V segment lost 5 bases and the J segment 8 bases; nucleotides outside the gene matches: 3. The CDR3 length is 15 residues. Looked up from germline, CDR1 is SGHTA and CDR2 is FQGNSA. CDR3: CASSGGLAGGDEQFF. CDR3 coding DNA: TGTGCCAGCAGCGGGGGACTAGCGGGAGGGGATGAGCAGTTCTTC.

The chain couples TRBV27 to TRBJ2-7; 7 nucleotides align to TRBD1. Germline lookup yields CDR1 MNHEY and CDR2 SMNVEV (reference sequence). This CDR3 is 13 amino acids long. The V gene end was trimmed by 5 bases and the J gene end by 4 bases; junction bases not matched to a gene: 5. This CDR3 reads CASSPGQRYEQYF. As DNA, the CDR3 is TGTGCCAGCAGTCCGGGACAGAGGTACGAGCAGTACTTC.

This rearrangement joins TRBV4-2 to TRBJ2-7; 8 bases agree with TRBD1. After removal of 3 bases from V and 2 bases from J, the junction contained 3 bases not matched to a gene. Looked up from germline, CDR1 is LGHNA and CDR2 is YNFKEQ. This CDR3 is 14 amino acids long. In nucleotides, the CDR3 is TGTGCCAGCAGCCATCGGGACAGGACCTACGAGCAGTACTTC. This sequence encodes CASSHRDRTYEQYF.

The rearrangement joins TRBV4-1 to TRBJ1-1; D unresolved. The CDR3 sequence is 15 residues long. The germline CDR1 and CDR2 sequences are MGHRA and YSYEKL. The V and J ends lost 1 base and 5 bases respectively, with 14 bases between them. In DNA, the CDR3 is TGCGCCAGCAGCCAAGCCGGGTTAGTACGAACTGAAGCTTTCTTT. Translated, it gives CASSQAGLVRTEAFF.

V gene TRBV7-9 combines with J gene TRBJ2-5; D may match TRBD1 or TRBD2 (5 bases each). The CDR3 is 15 amino acids. V lost 1 base and J 3 bases, leaving 12 bases between the germline ends. Germline V CDR1 and CDR2: SEHNR, FQNEAQ (reference sequence). This chain's CDR3 is CASSLDLGRKETQYF. CDR3 sequence (DNA): TGTGCCAGCAGCTTAGATCTGGGACGGAAAGAGACCCAGTACTTC.

Here the CDR3 reads CASSLNRYTEAFF. CDR3 DNA: TGTGCCAGCAGCTTAAATAGGTACACTGAAGCTTTCTTT. The rearrangement uses TRBV7-3 and TRBJ1-1; D not resolved. The CDR3 has 13 amino acids. Germline V gene sequence: CDR1 SGHTA, CDR2 FQGTGA. Trimming shortened V by 1 base and J by 3 bases, and 6 bases separated the two germline ends.

In this sample, this clone turned up once. The sample carries other DNA sequences with the same CDR3. V and J are TRBV25-1 and TRBJ2-7; a weak D match, TRBD1 (6 bases). The CDR3 has 13 residues. Per the germline V gene, CDR1 is MGHDK and CDR2 is SYGVNS. Trimming pared 3 bases from V and 3 bases from J, leaving 9 bases between. Here the CDR3 DNA reads TGTGCCAGCAGTGAGGGGACATACTACGAGCAGTACTTC. Translated, it gives CASSEGTYYEQYF.

This CDR3 reads CASSPLLAGEDNEQFF. The CDR3 DNA follows: TGCGCCAGCAGCCCCCTCCTGGCGGGAGAGGACAATGAGCAGTTCTTC. This chain links TRBV4-3 with TRBJ2-1; 7 bases match TRBD2. The length of the CDR3 is 16 residues. The germline V gene encodes CDR1 LGHNA and CDR2 YSLEER. Trimming removed 4 bases from V and 5 bases from J; junction bases left unmatched: 11.

This clone has more than one count but fewer than ten. CDR3 nucleotides: TGTGCCAGCTCACATTCCAGCTCCTACAATGAGCAGTTCTTC. It translates to CASSHSSSYNEQFF. The chain is built from TRBV18 and TRBJ2-1; D gene unclear. CDR3 length equals 14 residues. Germline V gene lookup returns CDR1 KGHSH and CDR2 LQKENI. The V end lost 4 bases, the J end lost 0 bases, and 7 bases lay between the germline ends.

The CDR3, as DNA: TGTGCCAGCAGCTTGCCCCGGGACAGGGAAAACGAGCAGTACTTC. Protein sequence: CASSLPRDRENEQYF. The rearrangement joins TRBV5-5 to TRBJ2-7; 9 nucleotides line up with TRBD1. CDR1 is SGHKS and CDR2 is YYEKEE in the germline V gene (reference sequence). The CDR3 totals 15 residues. V shed 1 base, J shed 5 bases, and the junction held 7 bases outside the gene matches.

This chain uses TRBV4-1 with TRBJ2-7, with 12 positions matching TRBD2. Germline trimming cut 1 base from V and 7 bases from J; bases unmatched to any gene: 5. CDR1 and CDR2 (germline): MGHRA, YSYEKL. The CDR3 consists of 15 residues. The CDR3 sequence is CASSQASSGRGEQYF. For the CDR3, the DNA is TGCGCCAGCAGCCAAGCCTCTAGCGGGAGGGGGGAGCAGTACTTC.

The chain carries TRBV5-6 and TRBJ1-6; TRBD1 agrees at 8 bases. The CDR3 is 13 residues long. Losses at the gene ends were 4 bases for V and 8 bases for J; bases not matched to a gene: 2. Germline assignment: CDR1 SGHDT and CDR2 YYEEEE. CDR3 in amino acids: CASSVQGDSPLHF. CDR3 nucleotide sequence: TGTGCCAGCAGCGTACAGGGGGATTCACCCCTCCACTTT.

V gene TRBV9 combines with J gene TRBJ1-6; D is perhaps TRBD1 (5 bases). This CDR3 comprises 14 residues. The V end was cut by 1 base, the J end by 9 bases, with 11 bases between. The germline gives CDR1 SGDLS, CDR2 YYNGEE. CDR3 sequence (DNA): TGTGCCAGCAGCGTATCAGGGAAGGGTTCACCCCTCCACTTT. Translating it yields CASSVSGKGSPLHF. The whole variable domain, filled in from reference TRBV9 and TRBJ1-6, reads DSGVTQTPKHLITATGQRVTLRCSPRSGDLSVYWYQQSLDQGLQFLIQYYNGEERAKGNILERFSAQQFPDLHSELNLSSLELGDSALYFCASSVSGKGSPLHFGNGTRLTVT.

The V call is TRBV10-2, the J call TRBJ1-2; D ambiguous. Germline loops: CDR1 WSHSY, CDR2 SAAADI. Trimming cost V 3 bases and J 0 bases, with 5 bases left between them. The CDR3 runs to 13 residues. CDR3 nucleotide sequence: TGCGCCAGCAGTGACGGTTCTAACTATGGCTACACCTTC. This codes for CASSDGSNYGYTF.

The gene calls are TRBV5-1 and TRBJ1-1, with D uncertain. Germline V lookup: CDR1 SGHRS, CDR2 YFSETQ. CDR3 length equals 13 residues. V shed 5 bases and J shed 3 bases, with 11 bases lying between them. The CDR3 loop is CASRSHLDTEAFF. The DNA of the CDR3 is TGCGCCAGCAGGTCACACCTGGACACTGAAGCTTTCTTT.

Only one count was recorded for this clone. The chain uses TRBV27 and TRBJ2-7; 7 bases agree with TRBD1. The germline V gene has CDR1 MNHEY and CDR2 SMNVEV (reference sequence). The CDR3 has 14 residues. Unmatched junction bases numbered 9, after V lost 6 bases and J lost 4 bases. CDR3 nucleotides: TGTGCCAGCAGCCCGGGACAGACCCTTTACGAGCAGTACTTC. As protein: CASSPGQTLYEQYF.